Presented here are 10 T cell receptor beta chains from one specimen sequenced in a study of cytomegalovirus exposure and HLA in healthy donors. The PCR had 60 Vbeta and 13 Jbeta primers. Using immunoSEQ multiplex PCR, the repertoire was profiled, and TCRdb retains in-frame clones only, with some absent. The profile shows about 250,000 clones, roughly 70% of them singletons. The sequencing input was PBMCs. Receptor source: a female donor in good health and CMV-seronegative.

This rearrangement joins TRBV6-6 to TRBJ2-1; 9 bases agree with TRBD2. With 7 bases clipped from V and 7 bases from J, the junction kept 5 bases outside the gene matches. Looked up from germline, CDR1 is MNHNY and CDR2 is SVGAGI (reference sequence). The CDR3 loop spans 13 amino acids. As DNA, the CDR3 is TGTGCCAGCACAGCGAGCGGGGGGAATGAGCAGTTCTTC. It codes for CASTASGGNEQFF.

The chain is built from TRBV2 and TRBJ1-6; D might be TRBD1 (6 bases). The CDR3 has 14 amino acids. The germline V gene encodes CDR1 SNHLY and CDR2 FYNNEI. The V gene lost 5 bases and the J gene lost 8 bases, with 13 bases spanning the gap. In DNA form, the CDR3 reads TGTGCCAGCAGTTTACAGGGCTCTGATTCACCCCTCCACTTT. It specifies CASSLQGSDSPLHF.

This clone has a handful of counts. The gene calls are TRBV6-1 and TRBJ1-4, with D maybe TRBD1 (5 bases). Germline CDR1 reads MNHNS; CDR2 reads SASEGT. There are 15 residues in the CDR3. V shed 4 bases and J shed 2 bases, with 11 bases lying between them. For the CDR3, the DNA is TGTGCCAGCAGTGTGGCCGGGGGGACTAATGAAAAACTGTTTTTT. Its translation: CASSVAGGTNEKLFF.

In DNA, the CDR3 is TGTGCCAGCAGGGCCGGGGCCGGGACTAGCGGGAGGCTGAGCTCCTACGAGCAGTACTTC. Its protein is CASRAGAGTSGRLSSYEQYF. The chain joins TRBV28 to TRBJ2-7, with TRBD2 identical over 15 bases. Germline V gives CDR1 MDHEN, CDR2 SYDVKM. V lost 6 bases and J lost 0; bases outside the gene matches: 15. This CDR3 has 20 amino acids.

The gene calls are TRBV11-2 and TRBJ2-5; a weak D match, TRBD2 (6 bases). Germline CDR1 is SGHAT and CDR2 is FQNNGV. The CDR3 loop spans 14 amino acids. V dropped 3 bases and J dropped 5 bases, with 13 bases sitting between them. The CDR3 DNA reads as TGTGCCAGCAGCTTGGGGGGATCTGGGGAGACCCAGTACTTC. Translated, it gives CASSLGGSGETQYF.

The genes are TRBV7-9 and TRBJ2-2; D possibly corresponds to TRBD2 (6 bases). This CDR3 contains 15 residues. CDR1 and CDR2 from the germline V gene are SEHNR and FQNEAQ (reference sequence). V was clipped by 7 bases and J by 4 bases, with 16 bases between them. CDR3 region: CASKGLREFTGELFF. For the CDR3, the DNA is TGTGCCAGCAAAGGATTACGGGAGTTCACCGGGGAGCTGTTTTTT.

CDR3 residues: CASSYLAVNTEAFF. The CDR3 region has the DNA TGTGCCAGCAGTTACTTGGCAGTAAACACTGAAGCTTTCTTT. The rearrangement links TRBV6-6 to TRBJ1-1; D remains ambiguous. The germline V and J ends were trimmed by 1 base and 2 bases, with 8 bases remaining between them. CDR1 and CDR2 from the germline V gene are MNHNY and SVGAGI (reference sequence). The CDR3 is 14 residues long.

V gene TRBV29-1 combines with J gene TRBJ2-7; tentative D call: TRBD1 (6 bases). Per germline, CDR1 SQVTM and CDR2 ANQGSEA. The germline V and J ends were trimmed by 5 bases and 7 bases, with 18 bases remaining between them. The CDR3 has 13 residues. This CDR3 is CSVPGQKAGEQYF. CDR3 in DNA: TGCAGCGTTCCGGGACAAAAGGCAGGAGAGCAGTACTTC.

CDR3 nucleotide sequence: TGTGCCAGCAGCAGCACGGGGTGGACCCAGTACTTC. Translated, it gives CASSSTGWTQYF. V usage is TRBV5-6 and J usage is TRBJ2-5; perhaps TRBD2 as D (5 bases). The CDR3 is 12 residues long. The V and J ends lost 4 bases and 7 bases respectively, with 11 bases between them. The germline gives CDR1 SGHDT, CDR2 YYEEEE.

The chain recombines TRBV28 with TRBJ1-1, with D possibly TRBD1 on 6 matching bases. In germline, CDR1 is MDHEN, CDR2 SYDVKM. Trimming stripped 11 bases from V and 0 bases from J, with 25 bases between. This CDR3 contains 17 residues. The CDR3 bases are TGTGCCTCCTTTACACTTGGACAGCCACCCATGAACACTGAAGCTTTCTTT. Its translation: CASFTLGQPPMNTEAFF. The complete variable domain, with remaining parts taken from reference TRBV28 and TRBJ1-1, reads DVKVTQSSRYLVKRTGEKVFLECVQDMDHENMFWYRQDPGLGLRLIYFSYDVKMKEKGDIPEGYSVSREKKERFSLILESASTNQTSMYLCASFTLGQPPMNTEAFFGQGTRLTVV.